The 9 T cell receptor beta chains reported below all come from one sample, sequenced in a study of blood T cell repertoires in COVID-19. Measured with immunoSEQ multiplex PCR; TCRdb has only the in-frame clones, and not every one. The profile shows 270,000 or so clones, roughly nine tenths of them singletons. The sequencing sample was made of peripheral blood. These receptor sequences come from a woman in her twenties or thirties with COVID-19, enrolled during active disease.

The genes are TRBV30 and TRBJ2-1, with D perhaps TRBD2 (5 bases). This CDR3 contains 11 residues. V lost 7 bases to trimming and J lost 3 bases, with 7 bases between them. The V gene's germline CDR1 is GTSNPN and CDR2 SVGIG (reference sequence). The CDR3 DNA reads TGTGCCTCCCGGGGCTACAATGAGCAGTTCTTC. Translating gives CASRGYNEQFF.

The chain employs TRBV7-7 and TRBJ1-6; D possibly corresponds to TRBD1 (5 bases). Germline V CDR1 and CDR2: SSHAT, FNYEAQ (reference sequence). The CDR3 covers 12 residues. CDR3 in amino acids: CVGRGDNSPLHF. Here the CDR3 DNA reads TGTGTCGGGCGGGGGGATAATTCACCCCTCCACTTT.

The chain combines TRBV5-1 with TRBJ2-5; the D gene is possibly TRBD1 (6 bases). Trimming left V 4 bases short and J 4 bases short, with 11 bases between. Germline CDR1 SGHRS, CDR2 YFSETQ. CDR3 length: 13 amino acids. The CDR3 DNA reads TGCGCCAGCAGCACAGGGCGGTCAGAGACCCAGTACTTC. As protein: CASSTGRSETQYF. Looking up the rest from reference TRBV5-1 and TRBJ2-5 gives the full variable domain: KAGVTQTPRYLIKTRGQQVTLSCSPISGHRSVSWYQQTPGQGLQFLFEYFSETQRNKGNFPGRFSGRQFSNSRSEMNVSTLELGDSALYLCASSTGRSETQYFGPGTRLLVL.

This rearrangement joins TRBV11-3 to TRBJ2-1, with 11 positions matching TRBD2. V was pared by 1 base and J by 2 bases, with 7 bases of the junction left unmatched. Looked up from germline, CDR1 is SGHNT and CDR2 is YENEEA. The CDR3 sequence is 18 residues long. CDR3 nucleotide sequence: TGTGCCAGCAGCTTAGGAGGGCTAGCGGGGGGTACCTACAATGAGCAGTTCTTC. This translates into CASSLGGLAGGTYNEQFF.

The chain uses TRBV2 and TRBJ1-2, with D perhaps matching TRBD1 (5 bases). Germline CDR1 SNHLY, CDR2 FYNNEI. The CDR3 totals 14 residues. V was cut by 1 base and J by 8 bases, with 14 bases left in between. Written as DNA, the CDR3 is TGTGCCAGCAGTGAAGTGTCAGGGCAGAAAGGCTACACCTTC. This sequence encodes CASSEVSGQKGYTF.

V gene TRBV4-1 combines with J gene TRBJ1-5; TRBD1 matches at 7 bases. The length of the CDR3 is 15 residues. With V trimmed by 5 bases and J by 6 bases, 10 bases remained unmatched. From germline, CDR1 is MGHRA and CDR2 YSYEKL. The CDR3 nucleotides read TGCGCCAGCAGCTACCGACAGGGCCCTGGTCAGCCCCAGCATTTT. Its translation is CASSYRQGPGQPQHF.

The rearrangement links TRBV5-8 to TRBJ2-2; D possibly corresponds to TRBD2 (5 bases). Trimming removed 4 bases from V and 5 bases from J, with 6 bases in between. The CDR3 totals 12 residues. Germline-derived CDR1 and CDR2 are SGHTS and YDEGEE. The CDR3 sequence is CASSRETGELFF. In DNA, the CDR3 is TGTGCCAGCAGCCGGGAAACCGGGGAGCTGTTTTTT.

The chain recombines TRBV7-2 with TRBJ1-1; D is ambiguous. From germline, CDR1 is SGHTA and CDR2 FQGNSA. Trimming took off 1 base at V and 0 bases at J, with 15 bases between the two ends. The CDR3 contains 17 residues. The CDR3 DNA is TGTGCCAGCAGCTTAGGATCAACTTATATGATGAACACTGAAGCTTTCTTT. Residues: CASSLGSTYMMNTEAFF. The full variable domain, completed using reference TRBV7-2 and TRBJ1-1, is GAGVSQSPSNKVTEKGKDVELRCDPISGHTALYWYRQSLGQGLEFLIYFQGNSAPDKSGLPSDRFSAERTGGSVSTLTIQRTQQEDSAVYLCASSLGSTYMMNTEAFFGQGTRLTVV.

The CDR3 protein is CASSQAGQSFYGYTF. The CDR3 bases are TGTGCCAGCAGCCAGGCGGGACAGAGTTTCTATGGCTACACCTTC. The rearrangement links TRBV4-2 to TRBJ1-2; 7 bases fit TRBD1. This CDR3 has 15 amino acids. Trimming removed 3 bases from V and 4 bases from J; junction bases left unmatched: 8. Germline lookup yields CDR1 LGHNA and CDR2 YNFKEQ.